The text below deals with one T cell receptor beta chain. Antigen unknown. This entry belongs to a study of shared clonotypes between healthy human individuals. Per sorted-subset replicate PCR, input was around 200 ng DNA, representing tens of thousands of T cell genomes. Generated by immunoSEQ multiplex PCR, the TCRdb table keeps only in-frame clones and is missing some. The sample records about 1.5 million clones, 98% being singletons. Losses at the gene ends were 8 bases for V and 10 bases for J; bases not matched to a gene: 9. This CDR3 has 12 amino acids. The germline V gene encodes CDR1 MNHEY and CDR2 SMNVEV (reference sequence). Findings and limits, study-wide: In the sorted subsets, rarefaction showed sequencing was incomplete despite large depth.

Sequences were obtained from naive CD4+ T cells sorted from blood. Subset here: CD45RA+ positively selected. The chain has TRBV27 and TRBJ2-3; the match to TRBD2 covers 7 bases. The sequence derives from a man aged 25-45 years in good health. CDR3 sequence: CASGGVSGAQYF. DNA for the CDR3: TGTGCCAGCGGGGGGGTATCGGGTGCGCAGTATTTT.